These T cell receptor beta chains were read from a single sample in a study of regulatory T cells in long-lasting Graves disease. One entry per CDR3 protein, called by TCRdb with MiXCR from the multiplex PCR reads. The sample carries roughly 400,000 distinct CDR3 sequences, less than 25% recorded once. The sequencing used peripheral blood mononuclear cells (PBMCs), collected when the disease was refractory, from a patient treated with antithyroid drugs. The source of these receptors is a female donor with Graves disease. Both conserved end residues are part of each CDR3. The D gene is left open where the match is weak. Some rows mark clone size as missing; the rest say once, few, many or name a class of expanded clone.

V gene,clone size,J gene,D gene,CDR3 protein,CDR3 DNA
TRBV12-3/TRBV12-4,many,TRBJ2-7,TRBD1,CASSKTRDRVNEQYF,TGTGCCAGCAGTAAAACCCGGGACAGGGTCAACGAGCAGTACTTC
TRBV12-3/TRBV12-4,many,TRBJ1-1,TRBD1,CASSLPGGEAFF,TGTGCCAGCAGTTTACCAGGGGGTGAAGCTTTCTTT
TRBV15,many,TRBJ2-7,.,CATSRDLGGEGDGYEQYF,TGTGCCACCAGCAGAGATTTGGGTGGGGAGGGGGACGGGTACGAGCAGTACTTC
TRBV5-6,few,TRBJ1-2,.,CASSPDGGAWDGYTF,TGTGCCAGCAGCCCCGATGGCGGGGCCTGGGATGGCTACACCTTC
TRBV30,many,TRBJ1-5,.,CAWSEAGDQPQHF,TGTGCCTGGAGTGAGGCAGGGGATCAGCCCCAGCATTTT
TRBV14,few,TRBJ2-2,.,CASSQDRSYIGELFF,TGTGCCAGCAGCCAAGATAGAAGTTACATCGGGGAGCTGTTTTTT
TRBV3-1,many,TRBJ1-5,.,CASSPGGSPFRPQHF,TGTGCCAGCAGCCCCGGAGGCAGTCCTTTTCGGCCCCAGCATTTT
TRBV7-9,many,TRBJ2-7,.,CASSLGQPEQYF,TGTGCCAGCAGCTTAGGACAGCCCGAGCAGTACTTC
TRBV3-1,many,TRBJ1-1,.,CASSQRNRLEAFF,TGTGCCAGCAGCCAACGGAACCGGCTTGAAGCTTTCTTT
TRBV12-3/TRBV12-4,many,TRBJ1-5,.,CASSWTENQPQHF,TGTGCCAGCAGTTGGACGGAGAATCAGCCCCAGCATTTT
TRBV7-2,.,TRBJ2-3,TRBD1,CASSLAQGVGDTQYF,TGTGCCAGCAGCTTAGCACAGGGGGTTGGAGATACGCAGTATTTT
TRBV12-3/TRBV12-4,many,TRBJ2-7,.,CASSFNGRGGEQYF,TGTGCCAGCAGTTTTAATGGCAGGGGTGGCGAGCAGTACTTC
TRBV6-5,.,TRBJ2-7,TRBD2,CASSYRAGGYEQYF,TGTGCCAGCAGTTATCGGGCGGGAGGCTACGAGCAGTACTTC
TRBV29-1,.,TRBJ2-2,TRBD2,CSVEEGTSGIGGELFF,TGCAGCGTTGAAGAAGGGACTAGCGGGATTGGCGGGGAGCTGTTTTTT
TRBV9,many,TRBJ1-2,.,CASSVAPNSLYGYTF,TGTGCCAGCAGCGTAGCCCCCAACAGTCTCTATGGCTACACCTTC
TRBV10-3,.,TRBJ2-2,.,CAISDSRGTLGGELFF,TGTGCCATCAGCGATTCAAGAGGGACGCTAGGCGGGGAGCTGTTTTTT
TRBV13,few,TRBJ1-1,.,CASSLGLAMNTEAFF,TGTGCCAGCAGCTTAGGCTTAGCCATGAACACTGAAGCTTTCTTT
TRBV11-2,few,TRBJ2-2,TRBD1,CASSRAQGAGELFF,TGTGCCAGCAGCCGAGCCCAGGGGGCCGGGGAGCTGTTTTTT
TRBV12-3/TRBV12-4,many,TRBJ1-1,.,CASSLVDTEAFF,TGTGCCAGCAGTTTAGTAGACACTGAAGCTTTCTTT
TRBV28,many,TRBJ2-2,TRBD2,CASSLSGLAGATGELFF,TGTGCCAGCAGTTTAAGTGGTCTAGCGGGAGCCACCGGGGAGCTGTTTTTT
TRBV3-1,.,TRBJ2-2,TRBD2,CASSRLTSSVTGELFF,TGTGCCAGCAGCCGTCTGACTAGCAGTGTAACCGGGGAGCTGTTTTTT
TRBV7-3,.,TRBJ2-1,.,CASSLGVWYEQFF,TGTGCCAGCAGCTTGGGTGTTTGGTATGAGCAGTTCTTC
TRBV2,many,TRBJ2-7,TRBD2,CASSASGRGYEQYF,TGTGCCAGCAGTGCTAGCGGGAGGGGGTACGAGCAGTACTTC
TRBV7-9,few,TRBJ1-2,TRBD1,CASSRGQDYGYTF,TGTGCCAGCAGCCGGGGACAGGACTATGGCTACACCTTC
TRBV13,few,TRBJ2-7,.,CASSPGEGAGEQYF,TGTGCCAGCAGCCCCGGCGAGGGGGCGGGAGAGCAGTACTTC
TRBV19,few,TRBJ1-1,.,CASSNHRATEAFF,TGTGCCAGTAGTAATCACAGGGCCACTGAAGCTTTCTTT
TRBV24-1,few,TRBJ2-3,.,CATSDPVKSSDTQYF,TGTGCCACCAGTGACCCCGTCAAGAGCTCAGATACGCAGTATTTT
TRBV28,.,TRBJ2-7,TRBD1,CASSPRTGGLDERYF,TGTGCCAGCAGCCCTCGGACAGGGGGCCTGGACGAGCGGTACTTC
TRBV7-9,.,TRBJ2-3,.,CASSRIGTDTQYF,TGTGCCAGCAGCCGCATAGGCACAGATACGCAGTATTTT
TRBV11-2,.,TRBJ1-1,.,CAGSLGGWWSTEAFF,TGTGCCGGCAGCTTAGGGGGTTGGTGGAGCACTGAAGCTTTCTTT
TRBV2,many,TRBJ1-5,.,CASRSTAQPQHF,TGTGCCAGCAGATCGACCGCCCAGCCCCAGCATTTT
TRBV7-9,.,TRBJ2-7,TRBD1,CASSWGQASYEQYF,TGTGCCAGCAGCTGGGGACAGGCCTCCTACGAGCAGTACTTC
TRBV7-2,many,TRBJ2-7,.,CASSLRPGGKNEQYF,TGTGCCAGCAGCTTACGGCCGGGCGGGAAGAACGAGCAGTACTTC
TRBV7-2,many,TRBJ1-1,.,CASSPLVVNTEAFF,TGTGCCAGCAGCCCCTTGGTGGTGAACACTGAAGCTTTCTTT
TRBV28,medium-sized,TRBJ2-7,TRBD2,CASRRLAGVLEQYF,TGTGCCAGCAGAAGACTAGCGGGAGTGCTCGAGCAGTACTTC
TRBV5-1,few,TRBJ2-1,.,CASRLSYRGRGNNEQFF,TGCGCCAGCAGATTGTCTTACAGGGGGAGGGGCAACAATGAGCAGTTCTTC
TRBV7-2,.,TRBJ1-4,TRBD1,CASSLGVGQRGVELFF,TGTGCCAGCAGCTTAGGAGTGGGACAGAGGGGGGTAGAACTGTTTTTT
TRBV5-5,few,TRBJ1-1,TRBD1,CASTPGQGVDTEAFF,TGTGCCAGCACTCCGGGACAGGGGGTGGACACTGAAGCTTTCTTT
TRBV12-5,.,TRBJ2-7,.,CASGPKGYSYEQYF,TGTGCTAGTGGTCCAAAGGGGTACTCCTACGAGCAGTACTTC
TRBV12-3/TRBV12-4,many,TRBJ2-3,.,CASSTEGGLTDTQYF,TGTGCCAGCAGTACGGAGGGGGGACTCACAGATACGCAGTATTTT
TRBV27,few,TRBJ1-1,TRBD1,CASSPRTGLVNTEAFF,TGTGCCAGCAGCCCTAGGACAGGGTTGGTCAACACTGAAGCTTTCTTT